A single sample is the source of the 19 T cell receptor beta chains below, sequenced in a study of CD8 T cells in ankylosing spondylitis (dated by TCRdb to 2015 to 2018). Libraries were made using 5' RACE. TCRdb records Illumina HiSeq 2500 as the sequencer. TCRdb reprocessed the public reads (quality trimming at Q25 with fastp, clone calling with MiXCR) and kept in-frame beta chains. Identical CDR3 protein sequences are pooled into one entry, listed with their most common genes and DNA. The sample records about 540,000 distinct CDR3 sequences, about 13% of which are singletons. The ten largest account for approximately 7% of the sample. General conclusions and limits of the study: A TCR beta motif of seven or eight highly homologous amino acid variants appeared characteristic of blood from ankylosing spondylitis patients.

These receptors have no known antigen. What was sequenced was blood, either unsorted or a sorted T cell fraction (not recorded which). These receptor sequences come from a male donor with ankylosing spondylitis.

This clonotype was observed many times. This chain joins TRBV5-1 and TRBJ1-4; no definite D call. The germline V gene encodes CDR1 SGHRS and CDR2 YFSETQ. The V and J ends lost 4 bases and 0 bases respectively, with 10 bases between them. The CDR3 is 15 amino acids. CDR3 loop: CASSIDTATNEKLFF. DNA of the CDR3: TGCGCCAGCAGCATCGACACCGCAACTAATGAAAAACTGTTTTTT.

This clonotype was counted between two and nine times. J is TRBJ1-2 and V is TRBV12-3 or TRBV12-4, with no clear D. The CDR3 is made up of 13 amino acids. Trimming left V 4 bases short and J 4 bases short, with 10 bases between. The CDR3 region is CASSSGVLYGYTF. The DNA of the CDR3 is TGTGCCAGCAGTTCAGGAGTACTCTATGGCTACACCTTC.

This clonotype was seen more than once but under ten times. This CDR3 is CSAVSGIAGVHEQYV. CDR3 in DNA: TGCAGTGCTGTGAGCGGGATAGCGGGAGTCCACGAGCAGTACGTC. The chain joins TRBV20-1 to TRBJ2-7; the match to TRBD2 covers 9 bases. After removal of 5 bases from V and 5 bases from J, the junction contained 13 bases not matched to a gene. Germline CDR1 and CDR2: DFQATT and SNEGSKA (reference sequence). The CDR3 totals 15 residues.

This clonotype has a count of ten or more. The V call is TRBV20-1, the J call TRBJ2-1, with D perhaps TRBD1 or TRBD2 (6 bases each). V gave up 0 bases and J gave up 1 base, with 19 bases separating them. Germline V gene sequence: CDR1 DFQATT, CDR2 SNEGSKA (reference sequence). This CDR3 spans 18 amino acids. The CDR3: CSARDLGGGGLSYNEQFF. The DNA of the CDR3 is TGCAGTGCTAGAGATCTGGGGGGCGGAGGCCTTTCCTACAATGAGCAGTTCTTC.

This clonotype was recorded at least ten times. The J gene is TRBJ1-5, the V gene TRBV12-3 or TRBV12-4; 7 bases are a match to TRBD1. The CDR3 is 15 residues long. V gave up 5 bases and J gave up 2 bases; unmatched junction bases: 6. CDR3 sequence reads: CASSVQGIGNQPQHF. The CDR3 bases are TGTGCCAGCAGTGTACAGGGGATAGGCAATCAGCCCCAGCATTTT.

In nucleotides, the CDR3 is TGTGCCAGCAGCTTGGATCAGGGGGCTTACTATGGCTACACCTTC. Protein sequence: CASSLDQGAYYGYTF. V is TRBV5-6 and J is TRBJ1-2; 8 nucleotides match TRBD1. J lost 3 bases, V lost 0 bases, and 4 bases had no gene match. This CDR3 spans 15 amino acids. The germline CDR1 and CDR2 sequences are SGHDT and YYEEEE.

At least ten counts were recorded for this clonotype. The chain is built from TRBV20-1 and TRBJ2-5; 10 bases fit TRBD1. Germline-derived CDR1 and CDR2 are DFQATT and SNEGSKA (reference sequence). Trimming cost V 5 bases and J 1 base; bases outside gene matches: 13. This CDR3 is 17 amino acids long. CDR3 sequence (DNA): TGCAGTGCTGTTCCGGCGAGGGACAGGGGATCCCAAGAGACCCAGTACTTC. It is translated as CSAVPARDRGSQETQYF.

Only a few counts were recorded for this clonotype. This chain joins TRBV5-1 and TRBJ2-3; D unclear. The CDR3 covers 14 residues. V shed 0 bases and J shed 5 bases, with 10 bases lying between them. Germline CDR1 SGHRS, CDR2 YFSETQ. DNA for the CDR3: TGCGCCAGCAGCTTGGGGGGAATAGGAGATACGCAGTATTTT. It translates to CASSLGGIGDTQYF.

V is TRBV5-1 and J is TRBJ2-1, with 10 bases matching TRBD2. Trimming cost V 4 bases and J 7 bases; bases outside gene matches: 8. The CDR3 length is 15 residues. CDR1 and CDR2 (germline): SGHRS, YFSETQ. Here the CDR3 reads CASSLFLAGDNEQFF. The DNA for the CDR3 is TGCGCCAGCAGCCTCTTTCTAGCGGGAGATAATGAGCAGTTCTTC.

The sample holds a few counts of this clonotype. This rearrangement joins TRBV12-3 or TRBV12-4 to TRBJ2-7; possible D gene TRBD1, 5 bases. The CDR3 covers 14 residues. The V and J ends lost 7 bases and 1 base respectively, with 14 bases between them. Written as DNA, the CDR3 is TGTGCCAGCAACCCTAAGGGGAATTCCTACGAGCAGTACTTC. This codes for CASNPKGNSYEQYF.

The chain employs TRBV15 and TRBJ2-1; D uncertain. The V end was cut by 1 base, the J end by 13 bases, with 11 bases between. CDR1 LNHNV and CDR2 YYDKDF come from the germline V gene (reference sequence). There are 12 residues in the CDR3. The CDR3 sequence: CATSRASGLQFF. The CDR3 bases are TGTGCCACCAGCAGAGCATCCGGGCTTCAGTTCTTC.

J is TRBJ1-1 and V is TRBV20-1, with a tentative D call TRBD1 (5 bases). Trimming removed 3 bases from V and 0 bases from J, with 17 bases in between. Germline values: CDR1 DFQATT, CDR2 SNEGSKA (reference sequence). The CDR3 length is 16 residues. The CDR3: CSARSGSGTMNTEAFF. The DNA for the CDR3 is TGCAGTGCTAGGTCCGGGTCAGGGACTATGAACACTGAAGCTTTCTTT.

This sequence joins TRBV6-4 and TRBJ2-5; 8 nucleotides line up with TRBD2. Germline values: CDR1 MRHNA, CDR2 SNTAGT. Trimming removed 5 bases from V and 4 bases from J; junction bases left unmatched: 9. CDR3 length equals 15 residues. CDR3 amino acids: CASSFQAGVGETQYF. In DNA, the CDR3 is TGTGCCAGCAGTTTCCAAGCGGGAGTAGGAGAGACCCAGTACTTC.

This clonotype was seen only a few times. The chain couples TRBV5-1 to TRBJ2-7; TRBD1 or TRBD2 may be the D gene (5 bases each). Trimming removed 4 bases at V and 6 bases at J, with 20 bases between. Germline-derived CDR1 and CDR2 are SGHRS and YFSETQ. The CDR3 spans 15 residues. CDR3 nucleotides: TGCGCCAGCAGCCCCCCCGGGACCCTTAAGTTCGAGCAGTACTTC. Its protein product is CASSPPGTLKFEQYF.

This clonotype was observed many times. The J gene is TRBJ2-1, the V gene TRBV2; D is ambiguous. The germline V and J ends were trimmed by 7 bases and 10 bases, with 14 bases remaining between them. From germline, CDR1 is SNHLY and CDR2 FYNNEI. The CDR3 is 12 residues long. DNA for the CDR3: TGTGCCAGCATGCCAGAAGCCGCGGAGCAGTTCTTC. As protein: CASMPEAAEQFF.

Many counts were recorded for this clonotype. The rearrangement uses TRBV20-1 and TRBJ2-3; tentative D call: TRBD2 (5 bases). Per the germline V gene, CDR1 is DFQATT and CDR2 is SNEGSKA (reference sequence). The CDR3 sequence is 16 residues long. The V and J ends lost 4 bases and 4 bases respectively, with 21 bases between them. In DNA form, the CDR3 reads TGCAGTGCTATGCTGAGGCACGGGAACTCGGCAGATACGCAGTATTTT. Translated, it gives CSAMLRHGNSADTQYF.

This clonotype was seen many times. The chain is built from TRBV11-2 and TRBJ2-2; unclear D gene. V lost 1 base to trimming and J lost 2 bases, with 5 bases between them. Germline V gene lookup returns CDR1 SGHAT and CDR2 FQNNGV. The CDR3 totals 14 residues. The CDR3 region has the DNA TGTGCCAGCAGCTTAGCCCCAAACACCGGGGAGCTGTTTTTT. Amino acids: CASSLAPNTGELFF.

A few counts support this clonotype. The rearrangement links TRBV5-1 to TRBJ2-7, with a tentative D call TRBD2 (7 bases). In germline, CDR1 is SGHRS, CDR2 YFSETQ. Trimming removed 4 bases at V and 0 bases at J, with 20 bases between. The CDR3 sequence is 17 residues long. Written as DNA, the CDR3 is TGCGCCAGCAGCCCCCGGGAGGCGTCGGGGGCCTCCTACGAGCAGTACTTC. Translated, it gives CASSPREASGASYEQYF.

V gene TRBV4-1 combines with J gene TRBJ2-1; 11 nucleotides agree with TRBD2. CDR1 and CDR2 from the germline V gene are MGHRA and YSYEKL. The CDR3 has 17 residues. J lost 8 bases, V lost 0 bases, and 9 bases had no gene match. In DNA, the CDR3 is TGCGCCAGCAGCCAAGAGGGTAGCGGGAGGGCCAATTATGAGCAGTTCTTC. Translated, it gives CASSQEGSGRANYEQFF.